These 22 T cell receptor beta chains originate from one sample sequenced in a study of T cells after yellow fever vaccination. One entry per CDR3 protein, called by TCRdb with MiXCR from the 5' RACE reads. The sample lists about 220,000 distinct CDR3 sequences; more than 3% were seen once. Here the sequenced sample was CD4+ T cells sorted from PBMCs, taken 10 days after the yellow fever booster vaccination. These TCRs come from a man aged 18 to 35 who received the YFV17D yellow fever vaccine.

The chain recombines TRBV6-1 with TRBJ2-7; D possibly corresponds to TRBD2 (7 bases). The germline V gene encodes CDR1 MNHNS and CDR2 SASEGT. Trimming took 7 bases from V and 2 from J, leaving 15 bases between them. The CDR3 runs to 14 residues. The chain's CDR3 is CASTTGTTTYEQYV. The CDR3 DNA reads as TGTGCCAGCACTACAGGGACTACCACCTACGAGCAGTACGTC.

The chain links TRBV11-2 to TRBJ2-3, with 8 nucleotides matching TRBD1. This CDR3 spans 15 amino acids. The germline V gene encodes CDR1 SGHAT and CDR2 FQNNGV. The V segment lost 5 bases and the J segment 4 bases; nucleotides outside the gene matches: 8. CDR3 nucleotides: TGTGCCAGCAGCCCAAGGGGCAGGGGGCCAGATACGCAGTATTTT. Amino acid sequence: CASSPRGRGPDTQYF.

This clonotype was seen at least ten times. The chain joins TRBV9 to TRBJ2-3; D ambiguous. V lost 0 bases to trimming and J lost 10 bases, with 12 bases between them. Germline lookup yields CDR1 SGDLS and CDR2 YYNGEE. The CDR3 sequence is 13 residues long. The CDR3, as DNA: TGTGCCAGCAGCGTAGGAGTAGGGTTTGCGCAGTATTTT. Amino acid sequence: CASSVGVGFAQYF.

This clonotype was observed many times. The V and J genes are TRBV6-1 and TRBJ1-5; D call uncertain. Germline V gene data show CDR1 as MNHNS and CDR2 as SASEGT. Trimming removed 3 bases at V and 7 bases at J, with 13 bases between. The CDR3 extends over 14 amino acids. The CDR3 loop is CASSEGGKGQPQHF. CDR3 in DNA: TGTGCCAGCAGTGAGGGCGGGAAGGGACAGCCCCAGCATTTT.

This chain links TRBV5-1 with TRBJ1-1, with 7 bases that match TRBD1. This CDR3 has 15 residues. Losses at the gene ends were 0 bases for V and 2 bases for J; bases not matched to a gene: 4. Germline CDR1 and CDR2: SGHRS and YFSETQ. The CDR3 DNA sequence: TGCGCCAGCAGCTTGGGTTACAGGGGTAACACTGAAGCTTTCTTT. Amino acid sequence: CASSLGYRGNTEAFF.

This clonotype appeared many times. The chain links TRBV20-1 to TRBJ1-2, with TRBD1 as a possible D gene (5 bases). The CDR3 length is 13 residues. Trimming left V 0 bases short and J 2 bases short, with 7 bases between. CDR1 is DFQATT, CDR2 SNEGSKA, per germline (reference sequence). The CDR3 is CSAREGENYGYTF. The CDR3 nucleotides read TGCAGTGCTAGAGAGGGGGAGAACTATGGCTACACCTTC.

Only a few counts were recorded for this clonotype. The rearrangement joins TRBV7-2 to TRBJ1-3; no clear D gene. Germline V gene sequence: CDR1 SGHTA, CDR2 FQGNSA. The CDR3 totals 14 residues. Trimming removed 4 bases at V and 0 bases at J, with 7 bases between. The DNA of the CDR3 is TGTGCCAGCAGCTCCATAGCCTCTGGAAACACCATATATTTT. Residues: CASSSIASGNTIYF.

This clonotype was counted ten times or more. CDR3 residues: CAWSGTGTYGYTF. The CDR3 DNA sequence: TGTGCCTGGAGTGGGACAGGGACTTATGGCTACACCTTC. The rearrangement joins TRBV30 to TRBJ1-2; TRBD1 matches at 8 bases. With 1 base clipped from V and 5 bases from J, the junction kept 3 bases outside the gene matches. CDR1 and CDR2 (germline): GTSNPN, SVGIG (reference sequence). The CDR3 extends over 13 amino acids.

The genes are TRBV12-3 or TRBV12-4 and TRBJ2-1, with D hard to call. Trimming took 6 bases from V and 1 from J, leaving 13 bases between them. This CDR3 spans 15 amino acids. In nucleotides, the CDR3 is TGTGCCAGCAGCTCTATCAGCTTATCCTACAATGAGCAGTTCTTC. This codes for CASSSISLSYNEQFF.

This clonotype was seen more than once but under ten times. V and J are TRBV2 and TRBJ2-6, with D maybe TRBD1 (6 bases). Germline CDR1 and CDR2: SNHLY and FYNNEI. Trimming cost V 7 bases and J 1 base, with 11 bases left between them. The CDR3 loop spans 15 amino acids. CDR3 amino acids: CASNRDASGANVLTF. CDR3 nucleotide sequence: TGTGCCAGCAACAGGGACGCATCTGGGGCCAACGTCCTGACTTTC.

In this sample, this clonotype turned up a few times. The chain recombines TRBV6-2 or TRBV6-3 with TRBJ1-1, with D unresolved. The V end was cut by 7 bases, the J end by 4 bases, with 13 bases between. This CDR3 comprises 13 residues. Germline CDR1 is MNHEY and CDR2 is SVGEGT. CDR3 sequence (DNA): TGTGCCAGCACCGGGTGGGGATCCACTGAAGCTTTCTTT. Its translation: CASTGWGSTEAFF.

At least ten counts were recorded for this clonotype. This rearrangement joins TRBV4-2 to TRBJ2-5, with D tentatively TRBD1 (5 bases). This CDR3 has 17 amino acids. V gave up 0 bases and J gave up 0 bases, with 14 bases separating them. Germline V CDR1 and CDR2: LGHNA, YNFKEQ. The CDR3 is CASSQDRSGSYQETQYF. The CDR3 nucleotides read TGTGCCAGCAGCCAAGATCGGTCAGGGTCGTACCAAGAGACCCAGTACTTC.

This clonotype was detected ten times or more. The V gene is TRBV20-1, the J gene TRBJ2-1, with unresolved D. Germline CDR1 and CDR2: DFQATT and SNEGSKA (reference sequence). This CDR3 spans 12 amino acids. The V and J ends lost 3 bases and 8 bases respectively, with 11 bases between them. The CDR3 DNA reads as TGCAGTGCTAGGGCCATAGAGGATGAGCAGTTCTTC. Translating it yields CSARAIEDEQFF.

Many counts were recorded for this clonotype. The rearrangement links TRBV20-1 to TRBJ2-3; D may be TRBD1 (5 bases). In germline, CDR1 is DFQATT, CDR2 SNEGSKA (reference sequence). CDR3 length: 12 amino acids. In nucleotides, the CDR3 is TGCAGAACAGGTCCTAGCACAGATACGCAGTATTTT. Translated: CRTGPSTDTQYF.

This clonotype was recorded at least ten times. The chain uses TRBV18 and TRBJ1-1; D possibly corresponds to TRBD1 (6 bases). The CDR3 is made up of 13 amino acids. Germline V lookup: CDR1 KGHSH, CDR2 LQKENI. V was shortened by 1 base and J by 10 bases, with 13 bases between the two germline ends. DNA for the CDR3: TGTGCCAGCTCACCACAAGACCAGGGGTCAGCTTTCTTT. Translation: CASSPQDQGSAFF.

This clonotype was observed a few times. The genes are TRBV18 and TRBJ1-2; D may be TRBD1 (6 bases). CDR1 and CDR2 from the germline V gene are KGHSH and LQKENI. The CDR3 contains 16 residues. Trimming removed 2 bases at V and 2 bases at J, with 15 bases between. The CDR3 loop reads CASSPSWSQGNYGYTF. As DNA, the CDR3 is TGTGCCAGCTCACCATCTTGGTCGCAGGGGAACTATGGCTACACCTTC.

This clonotype was counted a few times. The V call is TRBV20-1, the J call TRBJ2-3, with D perhaps TRBD2 (6 bases). The germline V gene encodes CDR1 DFQATT and CDR2 SNEGSKA (reference sequence). V was cut by 6 bases and J by 1 base, with 14 bases left in between. The CDR3 has 14 residues. The CDR3 coding sequence is TGCAGTGCCTCCCTCGGGAGACGCACAGATACGCAGTATTTT. Translated: CSASLGRRTDTQYF.

Ten or more counts support this clonotype. The rearrangement links TRBV18 to TRBJ1-1; D gene unclear. This CDR3 contains 16 residues. V lost 2 bases to trimming and J lost 0 bases, with 13 bases between them. Germline CDR1 KGHSH, CDR2 LQKENI. The DNA for the CDR3 is TGTGCCAGCTCACCAGAGCAGCCAACTATGAACACTGAAGCTTTCTTT. This gives the protein CASSPEQPTMNTEAFF. The whole variable domain, remainder taken from reference TRBV18 and TRBJ1-1, is NAGVMQNPRHLVRRRGQEARLRCSPMKGHSHVYWYRQLPEEGLKFMVYLQKENIIDESGMPKERFSAEFPKEGPSILRIQQVVRGDSAAYFCASSPEQPTMNTEAFFGQGTRLTVV.

This clonotype occurred many times. This chain joins TRBV9 and TRBJ2-1; D call uncertain. Trimming took off 0 bases at V and 12 bases at J, with 10 bases between the two ends. The germline gives CDR1 SGDLS, CDR2 YYNGEE. CDR3 length: 12 amino acids. Here the CDR3 reads CASSVVGPPQFF. The DNA of the CDR3 is TGTGCCAGCAGCGTAGTCGGACCCCCGCAGTTCTTC.

This clonotype was recorded at least ten times. The V call is TRBV4-1, the J call TRBJ2-3, with 8 bases lining up with TRBD2. Germline V gene lookup returns CDR1 MGHRA and CDR2 YSYEKL. J gave up 0 bases and V 4 bases, and 9 bases lay outside the gene matches. The CDR3 consists of 17 residues. DNA for the CDR3: TGCGCCAGCAGCCGATTCGGAAGCGGGGGTAGCACAGATACGCAGTATTTT. Translating gives CASSRFGSGGSTDTQYF.

This clonotype was seen many times. V gene TRBV24-1 combines with J gene TRBJ1-1; D is possibly TRBD1 (5 bases). CDR3 length: 13 residues. The germline gives CDR1 KGHDR, CDR2 SFDVKD. V was clipped by 7 bases and J by 4 bases, with 12 bases between them. CDR3 sequence reads: CATRNGGGTEAFF. DNA of the CDR3: TGTGCCACCAGGAATGGGGGGGGCACTGAAGCTTTCTTT.

This clonotype was found a few times. CDR3 bases: TGTGCCAGCAGCTTAAGCCTCTGGGCTGATGAGCAGTTCTTC. Translation gives CASSLSLWADEQFF. The gene calls are TRBV7-2 and TRBJ2-1; D gene uncertain. CDR1 and CDR2 (germline): SGHTA, FQGNSA. With 2 bases removed from V and 8 bases from J, the gap between germline ends came to 13 bases. The CDR3 spans 14 residues.